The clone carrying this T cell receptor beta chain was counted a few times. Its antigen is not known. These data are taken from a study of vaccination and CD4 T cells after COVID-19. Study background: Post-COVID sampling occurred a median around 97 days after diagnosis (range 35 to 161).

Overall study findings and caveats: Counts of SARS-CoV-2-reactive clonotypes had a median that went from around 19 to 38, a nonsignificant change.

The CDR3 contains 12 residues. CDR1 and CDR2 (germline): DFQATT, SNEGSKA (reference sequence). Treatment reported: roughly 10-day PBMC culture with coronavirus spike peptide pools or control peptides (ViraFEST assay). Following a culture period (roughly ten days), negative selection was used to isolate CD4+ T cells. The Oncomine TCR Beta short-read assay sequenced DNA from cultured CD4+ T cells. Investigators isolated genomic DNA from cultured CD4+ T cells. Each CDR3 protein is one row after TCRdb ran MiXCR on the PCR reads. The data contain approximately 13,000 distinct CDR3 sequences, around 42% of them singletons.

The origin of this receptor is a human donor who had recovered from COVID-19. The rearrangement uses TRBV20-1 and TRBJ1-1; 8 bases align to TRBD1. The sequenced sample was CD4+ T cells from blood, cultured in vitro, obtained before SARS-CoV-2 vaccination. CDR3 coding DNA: TGCAGAGGAGGACAGGGAGGGGCTGAAGCTTTCTTT. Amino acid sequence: CRGGQGGAEAFF.